This T cell receptor beta chain was sequenced during a study of CD8 T cells in Susac syndrome. Study observations and caveats: That the number of individuals in its TCR sequencing and HLA analysis was relatively small was acknowledged by the study.

V dropped 6 bases and J dropped 3 bases, with 7 bases sitting between them. CDR3 length equals 12 residues. Germline V gene data show CDR1 as SNHLY and CDR2 as FYNNEI. The healthy controls were matched to patients by age and sex. TEMRA cells were enriched by FACS, and CD4+ and CD8+ T cells were negatively isolated. This clonotype appeared a few times. Antigen unknown. An amount of RNA that ranged from 0.5 to 1 ug was reverse transcribed with random hexamers. By means of immunoSEQ multiplex PCR, TCR beta CDR3 spanning 54 Vbeta and 13 Jbeta underwent amplification. Each CDR3 protein gets one entry after TCRdb re-called the immunoSEQ multiplex PCR reads with MiXCR. This sample carries approximately 190,000 distinct CDR3 sequences, 93% of them seen once, and the ten largest clones take around 0.1%.

This clonotype was obtained from a human donor in good health. The chain carries TRBV2 and TRBJ2-3; D remains unclear. Sequences were obtained from CD4+ T cells from PBMCs. This chain's CDR3 is CASSSETDTQYF. CDR3 nucleotides: TGTGCCAGCAGCTCGGAGACAGATACGCAGTATTTT.